The 8 T cell receptor beta chains below all came from one sample that was sequenced in a study of T cells after yellow fever vaccination. TCRdb used MiXCR to reprocess the 5' RACE reads, holding one entry per CDR3 protein. The top ten clones hold more than 40% of a sample with 25,000 to 30,000 distinct CDR3 sequences, over 4.5% of them seen once. The starting material was CD8+ T cells sorted from PBMCs, obtained 10 days after the yellow fever booster vaccination. All receptors come from a man younger than 40 who received the YFV17D yellow fever vaccine.

This clonotype showed up many times. The chain employs TRBV5-5 and TRBJ2-3, with a tentative D call TRBD2 (5 bases). Trimming pared 0 bases from V and 1 base from J, leaving 6 bases between. The CDR3 spans 14 residues. CDR1 SGHKS and CDR2 YYEKEE come from the germline V gene (reference sequence). The CDR3: CASSLAAGTDTQYF. The CDR3 DNA is TGTGCCAGCAGCTTGGCAGCGGGCACAGATACGCAGTATTTT.

This clonotype was counted many times. The rearrangement links TRBV23-1 to TRBJ2-4; 8 bases agree with TRBD2. TRBV23-1 is known as an ORF, though its function is uncertain. The CDR3 contains 20 residues. J lost 0 bases, V lost 3 bases, and 16 bases had no gene match. The DNA of the CDR3 is TGCGCCAGCAGTCACTCGGGGGGGAGGGGCCTTGTTATAGCCAAAAACATTCAGTACTTC. It is translated as CASSHSGGRGLVIAKNIQYF.

The table lists this clonotype with many counts. V is TRBV6-5 and J is TRBJ2-3; D is ambiguous. The CDR3 runs to 16 residues. The germline CDR1 and CDR2 sequences are MNHEY and SVGAGI. The ends were cut back, 2 bases at V and 1 base at J, with 13 bases in the middle. The CDR3 bases are TGTGCCAGCAGTTACACCCGATCGAGTGGCACAGATACGCAGTATTTT. Translation: CASSYTRSSGTDTQYF.

This clonotype has ten or more counts. The J gene is TRBJ2-1, the V gene TRBV20-1, with 14 bases aligning to TRBD2. V trimming: 1 base; J trimming: 3 bases; junction bases outside the gene matches: 8. CDR3 size: 18 residues. Germline CDR1 is DFQATT and CDR2 is SNEGSKA (reference sequence). The CDR3 DNA is TGCAGTGCTAGAGGTACCGGGACTAGCGGGAGTGTCTACAATGAGCAGTTCTTC. Amino acids: CSARGTGTSGSVYNEQFF.

In its sample, this clonotype was seen many times. The CDR3, as DNA: TGTGCCAGCAGTGAATATGGACAGGCCCCCGAGCAGTACTTC. As protein: CASSEYGQAPEQYF. This chain uses TRBV25-1 with TRBJ2-7, with 7 bases lining up with TRBD1. The CDR3 is 14 residues long. V dropped 0 bases and J dropped 6; count of bases not matched to a gene: 5. Looked up from germline, CDR1 is MGHDK and CDR2 is SYGVNS.

This clonotype was counted ten times or more. The chain carries TRBV3-1 and TRBJ2-5; tentatively, D is TRBD2 (6 bases). The CDR3 consists of 16 residues. CDR1 and CDR2 (germline): LGHDT, YNNKEL (reference sequence). Trimming removed 0 bases from V and 4 bases from J, with 15 bases in between. CDR3 sequence reads: CASSQEGPGAGETQYF. In DNA form, the CDR3 reads TGTGCCAGCAGCCAAGAAGGTCCGGGAGCTGGAGAGACCCAGTACTTC.

The J gene is TRBJ2-3, the V gene TRBV30; D is uncertain. This CDR3 region has 14 residues. V was shortened by 5 bases and J by 4 bases, with 16 bases between the two germline ends. Germline CDR1 and CDR2: GTSNPN and SVGIG (reference sequence). In nucleotides, the CDR3 is TGTGCCTGGGTAATAGCTGGATGGGCAGATACGCAGTATTTT. Residues: CAWVIAGWADTQYF. Supplemented by reference TRBV30 and TRBJ2-3, the full variable domain reads SQTIHQWPATLVQPVGSPLSLECTVEGTSNPNLYWYRQAAGRGLQLLFYSVGIGQISSEVPQNLSASRPQDRQFILSSKKLLLSDSGFYLCAWVIAGWADTQYFGPGTRLTVL.

At least ten counts were recorded for this clonotype. The chain recombines TRBV29-1 with TRBJ2-2; 14 nucleotides match TRBD2. CDR1 is SQVTM and CDR2 is ANQGSEA in the germline V gene. The length of the CDR3 is 15 residues. V was clipped by 7 bases and J by 8 bases; unmatched bases: 9. The CDR3 reads CSGLGTSGSSGELFF. The CDR3 DNA reads TGCAGCGGACTAGGGACTAGCGGGAGTTCAGGGGAGCTGTTTTTT.